The 26 T cell receptor beta chains listed next were all sequenced from one sample in a study of blood T cell repertoires in COVID-19. Sequencing used immunoSEQ multiplex PCR; TCRdb keeps in-frame clones, though not all of them. The repertoire holds 270,000 or so clones, with 82% as singletons. The source material was peripheral blood. The receptors originated from a young woman with acute or convalescent COVID-19.

The chain employs TRBV9 and TRBJ2-1; D gene ambiguous. Germline values: CDR1 SGDLS, CDR2 YYNGEE. The ends were cut back, 0 bases at V and 8 bases at J, with 12 bases in the middle. The CDR3 length is 14 residues. The CDR3 is CASSVESRGDEQFF. The CDR3 DNA follows: TGTGCCAGCAGCGTAGAGTCCCGAGGCGATGAGCAGTTCTTC.

V usage is TRBV7-8 and J usage is TRBJ2-3; 8 bases are shared with TRBD2. This CDR3 has 17 residues. Looked up from germline, CDR1 is SGHVS and CDR2 is FQNEAQ. V lost 3 bases to trimming and J lost 0 bases; unmatched junction nucleotides: 8. The CDR3: CASSLTLLAASTDTQYF. CDR3 nucleotide sequence: TGTGCCAGCAGCTTGACGTTACTAGCGGCTAGCACAGATACGCAGTATTTT.

The chain uses TRBV30 and TRBJ1-4, with 9 bases matching TRBD1. Looked up from germline, CDR1 is GTSNPN and CDR2 is SVGIG (reference sequence). V shed 8 bases and J 3 bases; nucleotides not matched to a gene: 4. This CDR3 region has 13 residues. The CDR3 is CARTGGPNEKLFF. The CDR3 bases are TGTGCCCGAACAGGGGGCCCTAATGAAAAACTGTTTTTT.

This clone was seen a single time. This chain connects TRBV3-1 (or the pseudogene TRBV3-2) to TRBJ2-3; TRBD2 agrees at 9 bases. The CDR3 totals 16 residues. The germline V gene encodes CDR1 LGHDT and CDR2 YNNKEL (reference sequence). V shed 4 bases and J 7 bases; nucleotides not matched to a gene: 12. DNA of the CDR3: TGTGCCAGCAGCCGTCTGGGGGGCCTAGCGGGAAATACGCAGTATTTT. Amino acids: CASSRLGGLAGNTQYF.

The V and J genes are TRBV6-5 and TRBJ1-3; D is possibly TRBD1 (5 bases). The germline CDR1 and CDR2 sequences are MNHEY and SVGAGI. V was trimmed by 4 bases and J by 7 bases, leaving 14 bases between them. The CDR3 is 14 amino acids. The CDR3 loop is CASSSGTPGNTIYF. The DNA for the CDR3 is TGTGCCAGCAGTTCCGGGACTCCGGGGAACACCATATATTTT.

This clone was seen a few times. J is TRBJ1-4 and V is TRBV3-1 (or the pseudogene TRBV3-2); TRBD1 matches 8 bases. Trimming cost V 3 bases and J 3 bases; bases outside gene matches: 6. This CDR3 region has 16 residues. The V gene's germline CDR1 is LGHDT and CDR2 YNNKEL (reference sequence). The chain's CDR3 is CASSHQWTGSNEKLFF. The DNA of the CDR3 is TGTGCCAGCAGCCACCAATGGACAGGGTCTAATGAAAAACTGTTTTTT.

This rearrangement joins TRBV19 to TRBJ2-3; D ambiguous. In germline, CDR1 is LNHDA, CDR2 SQIVND (reference sequence). The CDR3 has 11 residues. The V end was cut by 9 bases, the J end by 2 bases, with 6 bases between. CDR3 sequence reads: CASRNTDTQYF. In DNA, the CDR3 is TGTGCCAGCAGGAACACAGATACGCAGTATTTT.

The J gene is TRBJ2-1, the V gene TRBV4-3; D gene uncertain. This CDR3 comprises 14 residues. The germline CDR1 and CDR2 sequences are LGHNA and YSLEER. V gave up 0 bases and J gave up 2 bases, with 5 bases separating them. The CDR3 here is CASSQDSPYNEQFF. CDR3 DNA: TGCGCCAGCAGCCAAGATAGCCCCTACAATGAGCAGTTCTTC.

The chain employs TRBV2 and TRBJ2-4, with D tentatively TRBD1 (5 bases). The CDR3 runs 16 residues. V lost 1 base and J 3 bases, leaving 13 bases between the germline ends. From germline, CDR1 is SNHLY and CDR2 FYNNEI. Here the CDR3 reads CASSEGGAKGKNIQYF. The CDR3 DNA is TGTGCCAGCAGTGAAGGGGGCGCTAAAGGCAAAAACATTCAGTACTTC.

The chain joins TRBV4-1 to TRBJ1-3; no clear D gene. CDR3 size: 13 residues. V lost 0 bases and J lost 9, with 9 bases in between. Germline CDR1 reads MGHRA; CDR2 reads YSYEKL. CDR3 loop: CASSQERAATIYF. The CDR3 DNA is TGCGCCAGCAGCCAAGAGAGGGCGGCCACCATATATTTT.

The chain has TRBV6-5 and TRBJ2-7, with D possibly being TRBD2 (5 bases). Trimming stripped 5 bases from V and 2 bases from J, with 16 bases between. This CDR3 has 15 amino acids. CDR1 is MNHEY, CDR2 SVGAGI, per germline. CDR3 in DNA: TGTGCCAGCAGTACCTTCGGAGGCCTTACCTACGAGCAGTACTTC. Its translation: CASSTFGGLTYEQYF.

A few counts support this clone. The rearrangement uses TRBV5-3 and TRBJ2-7; 10 bases map to TRBD2. TRBV5-3 is reported as an ORF; its role is uncertain. This CDR3 is 16 amino acids long. V was pared by 4 bases and J by 3 bases, with 10 bases of the junction left unmatched. This CDR3 reads CARSPGVSGRVYEQYF. The CDR3 DNA reads as TGTGCCAGAAGCCCCGGGGTCAGCGGGAGGGTCTACGAGCAGTACTTC.

The gene calls are TRBV6-1 and TRBJ2-7, with D possibly being TRBD2 (5 bases). Trimming took off 0 bases at V and 2 bases at J, with 14 bases between the two ends. The CDR3 is 16 amino acids. From germline, CDR1 is MNHNS and CDR2 SASEGT. CDR3 DNA sequence: TGTGCCAGCAGTGAAGCAGCGTTTCGGGGAACCTACGAGCAGTACTTC. It yields the protein CASSEAAFRGTYEQYF.

This clone was observed a single time. In nucleotides, the CDR3 is TGTGCCAGCAGCCGACATAATGAAAAACTGTTTTTT. Translation gives CASSRHNEKLFF. The chain links TRBV7-8 to TRBJ1-4; D unresolved. The CDR3 runs to 12 residues. Germline V gene data show CDR1 as SGHVS and CDR2 as FQNEAQ. Trimming stripped 5 bases from V and 4 bases from J, with 5 bases between.

This chain links TRBV28 with TRBJ1-2; 8 nucleotides match TRBD1. This CDR3 contains 15 residues. Unmatched junction bases numbered 6, after V lost 3 bases and J lost 3 bases. CDR1 is MDHEN and CDR2 is SYDVKM in the germline V gene. The CDR3 bases are TGTGCCAGCAGTTTTGGGGCAGGGGGCGACTATGGCTACACCTTC. This codes for CASSFGAGGDYGYTF.

This chain links TRBV6-2 or TRBV6-3 with TRBJ2-3; 7 bases are a match to TRBD2. This CDR3 is 17 amino acids long. The V segment lost 2 bases and the J segment 2 bases; nucleotides outside the gene matches: 10. From germline, CDR1 is MNHEY and CDR2 SVGEGT. Here the CDR3 reads CASSYKTSPPVTDTQYF. The DNA of the CDR3 is TGTGCCAGCAGTTACAAGACTAGCCCGCCCGTCACAGATACGCAGTATTTT.

V and J are TRBV21-1 and TRBJ1-1; TRBD1 was called by the table and not checked on the DNA. TRBV21-1 is shown as a pseudogene. This CDR3 comprises 12 residues. As DNA, the CDR3 is TGTGCCAGAAAGACACTTAACACTGAAGCTTTCTTT. This translates into CARKTLNTEAFF.

V is TRBV5-4 and J is TRBJ2-1; TRBD1 matches at 7 bases. CDR3 size: 16 residues. V lost 4 bases and J lost 7; bases outside the gene matches: 14. The germline gives CDR1 SGHNT, CDR2 YYREEE (reference sequence). The CDR3 here is CASSPSTGPILNEQFF. In DNA form, the CDR3 reads TGTGCCAGCAGCCCGTCGACAGGGCCTATATTGAATGAGCAGTTCTTC. The entire variable domain, with the rest obtained from reference TRBV5-4 and TRBJ2-1, is as follows: ETGVTQSPTHLIKTRGQQVTLRCSSQSGHNTVSWYQQALGQGPQFIFQYYREEENGRGNFPPRFSGLQFPNYSSELNVNALELDDSALYLCASSPSTGPILNEQFFGPGTRLTVL.

J is TRBJ2-3 and V is TRBV6-5; a possible D gene is TRBD1 (6 bases). The CDR3 runs to 13 residues. Trimming left V 0 bases short and J 6 bases short, with 7 bases between. The germline gives CDR1 MNHEY, CDR2 SVGAGI. The CDR3 region has the DNA TGTGCCAGCAGTTACTCGCAGGGGGATACGCAGTATTTT. This translates into CASSYSQGDTQYF.

This clone was found once. V gene TRBV11-2 combines with J gene TRBJ2-7; 9 bases are shared with TRBD1. The CDR3 length is 14 residues. Germline values: CDR1 SGHAT, CDR2 FQNNGV. V shed 7 bases and J 1 base; nucleotides not matched to a gene: 5. CDR3 sequence (DNA): TGTGCCAGCATCGGGACAGGGTGGTCCTACGAGCAGTACTTC. Translation: CASIGTGWSYEQYF.

The chain links TRBV29-1 to TRBJ1-1, with D uncertain. The germline V gene has CDR1 SQVTM and CDR2 ANQGSEA. The ends were cut back, 6 bases at V and 0 bases at J, with 5 bases in the middle. CDR3 length: 11 amino acids. CDR3 nucleotides: TGCAGCGTACTCTTGAACACTGAAGCTTTCTTT. Its protein is CSVLLNTEAFF. Complete variable domain (other parts from reference TRBV29-1 and TRBJ1-1): SAVISQKPSRDICQRGTSLTIQCQVDSQVTMMFWYRQQPGQSLTLIATANQGSEATYESGFVIDKFPISRPNLTFSTLTVSNMSPEDSSIYLCSVLLNTEAFFGQGTRLTVV.

The genes are TRBV7-6 and TRBJ2-1; 10 nucleotides line up with TRBD2. Germline V gene lookup returns CDR1 SGHVS and CDR2 FNYEAQ. V shed 3 bases and J 1 base; nucleotides not matched to a gene: 3. The CDR3 is 16 residues long. This chain's CDR3 is CASSFTLAGSYNEQFF. The CDR3 nucleotides read TGTGCCAGCAGCTTCACACTAGCGGGGTCCTACAATGAGCAGTTCTTC.

The chain carries TRBV7-6 and TRBJ2-5; 13 bases fit TRBD2. Germline CDR1 is SGHVS and CDR2 is FNYEAQ. This CDR3 has 18 residues. Losses at the gene ends were 5 bases for V and 4 bases for J; bases not matched to a gene: 13. The CDR3 spells CASSPDLVTSGRSETQYF. Here the CDR3 DNA reads TGTGCCAGCAGCCCGGACCTCGTGACTAGCGGGAGGTCAGAGACCCAGTACTTC.

The chain links TRBV5-8 to TRBJ1-1, with D hard to call. This CDR3 spans 20 amino acids. Germline loops: CDR1 SGHTS, CDR2 YDEGEE. Trimming took 0 bases from V and 3 from J, leaving 27 bases between them. The CDR3 bases are TGTGCCAGCAGCTTGGCCATTTTTGTAGGGCTACAAGGAGCGGACACTGAAGCTTTCTTT. As protein: CASSLAIFVGLQGADTEAFF.

V usage is TRBV7-2 and J usage is TRBJ2-3; TRBD2 matches 9 bases. The V gene's germline CDR1 is SGHTA and CDR2 FQGNSA. This CDR3 has 17 amino acids. V was clipped by 1 base and J by 5 bases; unmatched bases: 10. This CDR3 is CASSLGVVAGAVDTQYF. CDR3 DNA sequence: TGTGCCAGCAGCTTAGGAGTGGTAGCGGGAGCGGTAGATACGCAGTATTTT. The variable domain in full, with the rest retrieved from reference TRBV7-2 and TRBJ2-3, is GAGVSQSPSNKVTEKGKDVELRCDPISGHTALYWYRQSLGQGLEFLIYFQGNSAPDKSGLPSDRFSAERTGGSVSTLTIQRTQQEDSAVYLCASSLGVVAGAVDTQYFGPGTRLTVL.

This chain joins TRBV7-9 and TRBJ2-7; 7 bases match TRBD2. V shed 1 base and J 2 bases; nucleotides not matched to a gene: 2. The CDR3 sequence is 14 residues long. Germline CDR1 reads SEHNR; CDR2 reads FQNEAQ (reference sequence). Here the CDR3 DNA reads TGTGCCAGCAGCTTAGTCGGGAGGACCTACGAGCAGTACTTC. This codes for CASSLVGRTYEQYF. Combining the CDR3 with reference TRBV7-9 and TRBJ2-7 gives the whole variable domain DTGVSQNPRHKITKRGQNVTFRCDPISEHNRLYWYRQTLGQGPEFLTYFQNEAQLEKSRLLSDRFSAERPKGSFSTLEIQRTEQGDSAMYLCASSLVGRTYEQYFGPGTRLTVT.